This T cell receptor beta chain comes out of a study of T cell responses to AZD1222 COVID-19 vaccine. Regarding the study as a whole: After the peak T cell response, and only then, were repertoires sampled. Targets within unmutated variant regions were reportedly found for nearly half of spike-specific TCRs. White British ancestry dominated among donors, who included more females, and clonal diversity was possibly underestimated.

The germline V gene encodes CDR1 LGHDT and CDR2 YNNKEL (reference sequence). V was trimmed by 4 bases and J by 5 bases, leaving 11 bases between them. The CDR3 is 13 residues long. A note on this clone: The antigen is unknown.

Produced via immunoSEQ multiplex PCR; TCRdb's table is partial and in-frame only. The sample gives tens of thousands of clones, approximately 90% of which show up once; approximately 5.6% is in the top ten. The sequencing used peripheral blood, collected on day 0 of AZD1222 vaccination. The clonotype comes from an adult in good health. V gene TRBV3-1 (or the pseudogene TRBV3-2) combines with J gene TRBJ1-2; weak D call: TRBD1 (5 bases). CDR3 nucleotides: TGTGCCAGCAGCCCAAGGGAGGGGTATGGCTACACCTTC. This sequence encodes CASSPREGYGYTF.